This T cell receptor (beta chain) was found in a study of T cell repertoires in aging, cancer and after chemotherapy. The template was genomic DNA from peripheral blood, not RNA. Study-wide points: Compared with age-matched healthy donors, untreated hematological or solid cancer patients showed higher blood TCR clonality. Rebound thymic output was suggested by rising median generation probability during chemotherapy in each cancer cohort.

Rearranged V-D-J TRB sequences were amplified with a mixed TRB-A/B primer pool. TCRdb processed the multiplex PCR reads anew with MiXCR; each CDR3 protein has one entry. The table includes 15,000 or so distinct CDR3 sequences, approximately 22% detected once. This clonotype was counted between two and nine times. No antigen is known for it. Germline-derived CDR1 and CDR2 are MNHEY and SVGEGT. This CDR3 has 14 residues. The V gene lost 4 bases and the J gene lost 4 bases, with 13 bases spanning the gap. The TCR was taken from a human donor in good health. The V and J genes are TRBV6-2 or TRBV6-3 and TRBJ1-2; tentatively, D is TRBD1 (5 bases). The sequencing sample was made of blood. CDR3: CASSLRGRIYGYTF. The CDR3 DNA sequence: TGTGCCAGCAGTTTAAGGGGCAGAATCTATGGCTACACCTTC.